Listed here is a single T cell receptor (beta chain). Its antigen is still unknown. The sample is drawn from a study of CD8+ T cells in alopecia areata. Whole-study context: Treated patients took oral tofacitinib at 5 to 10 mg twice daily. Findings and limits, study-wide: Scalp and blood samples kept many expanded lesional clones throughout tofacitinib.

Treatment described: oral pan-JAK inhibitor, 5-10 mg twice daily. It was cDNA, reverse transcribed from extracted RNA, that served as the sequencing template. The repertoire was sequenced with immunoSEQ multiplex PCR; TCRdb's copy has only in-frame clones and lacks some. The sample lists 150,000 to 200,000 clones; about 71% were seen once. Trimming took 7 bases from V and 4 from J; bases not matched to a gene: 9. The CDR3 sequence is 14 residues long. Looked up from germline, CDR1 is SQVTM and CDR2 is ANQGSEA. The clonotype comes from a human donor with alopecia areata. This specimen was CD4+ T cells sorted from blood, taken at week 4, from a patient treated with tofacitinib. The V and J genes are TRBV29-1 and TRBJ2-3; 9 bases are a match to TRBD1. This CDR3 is CSASDRGGSDTQYF. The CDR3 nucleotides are TGCAGCGCCTCGGACAGGGGCGGTTCAGATACGCAGTATTTT.